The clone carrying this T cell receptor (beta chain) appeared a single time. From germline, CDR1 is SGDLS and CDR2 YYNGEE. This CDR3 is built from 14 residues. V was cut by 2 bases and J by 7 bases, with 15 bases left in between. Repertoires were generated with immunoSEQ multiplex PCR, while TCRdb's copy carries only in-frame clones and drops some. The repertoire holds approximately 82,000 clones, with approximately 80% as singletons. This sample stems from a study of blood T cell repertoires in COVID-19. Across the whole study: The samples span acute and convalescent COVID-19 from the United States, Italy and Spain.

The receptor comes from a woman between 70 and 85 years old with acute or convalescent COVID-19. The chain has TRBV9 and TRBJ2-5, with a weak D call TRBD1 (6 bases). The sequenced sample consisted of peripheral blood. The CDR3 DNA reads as TGTGCCAGCAGCGTGAGGGGGAGCGAAGGGACCCAGTACTTC. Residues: CASSVRGSEGTQYF.